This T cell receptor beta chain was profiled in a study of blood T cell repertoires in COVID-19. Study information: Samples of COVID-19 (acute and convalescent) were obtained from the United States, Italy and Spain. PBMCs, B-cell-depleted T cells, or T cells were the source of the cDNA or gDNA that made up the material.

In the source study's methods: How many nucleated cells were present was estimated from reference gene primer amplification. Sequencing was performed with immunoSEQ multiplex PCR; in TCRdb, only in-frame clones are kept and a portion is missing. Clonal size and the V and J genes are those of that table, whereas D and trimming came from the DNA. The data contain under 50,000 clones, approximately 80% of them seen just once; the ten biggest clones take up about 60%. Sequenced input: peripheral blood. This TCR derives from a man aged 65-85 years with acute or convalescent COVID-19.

This CDR3 reads CASSLRDRLKRQPQHF. In nucleotides, the CDR3 is TGTGCCAGCAGCTTGAGGGACAGGCTAAAAAGACAGCCCCAGCATTTT. The chain employs TRBV11-3 and TRBJ1-5; TRBD1 agrees at 8 bases. J lost 7 bases, V lost 3 bases, and 11 bases had no gene match. This CDR3 is 16 amino acids long. The germline V gene encodes CDR1 SGHNT and CDR2 YENEEA.